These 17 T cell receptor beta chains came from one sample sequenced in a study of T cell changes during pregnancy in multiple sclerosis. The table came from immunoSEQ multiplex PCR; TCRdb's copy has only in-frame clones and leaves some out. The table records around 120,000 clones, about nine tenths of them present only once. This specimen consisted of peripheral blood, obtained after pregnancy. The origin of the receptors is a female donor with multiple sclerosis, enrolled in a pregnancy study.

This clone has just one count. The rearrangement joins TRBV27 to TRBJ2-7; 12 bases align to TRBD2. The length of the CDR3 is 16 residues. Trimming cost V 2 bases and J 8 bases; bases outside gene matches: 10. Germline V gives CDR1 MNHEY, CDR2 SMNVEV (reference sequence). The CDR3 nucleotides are TGTGCCAGCAGTTTAACGGCTAGCGGGGGGGGCCTCAAGCAGTACTTC. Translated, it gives CASSLTASGGGLKQYF.

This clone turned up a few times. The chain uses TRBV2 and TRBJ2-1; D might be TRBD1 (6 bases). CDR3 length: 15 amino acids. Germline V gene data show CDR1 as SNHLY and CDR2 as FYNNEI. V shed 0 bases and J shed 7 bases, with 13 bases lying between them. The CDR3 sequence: CASSEAGADINEQFF. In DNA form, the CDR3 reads TGTGCCAGCAGTGAAGCGGGGGCCGATATTAATGAGCAGTTCTTC.

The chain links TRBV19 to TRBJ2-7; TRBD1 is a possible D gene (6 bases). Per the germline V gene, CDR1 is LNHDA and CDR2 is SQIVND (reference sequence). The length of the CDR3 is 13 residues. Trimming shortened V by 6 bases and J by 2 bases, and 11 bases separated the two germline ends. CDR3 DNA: TGTGCCAGTAGCCGGACAGCGGCCTACGAGCAGTACTTC. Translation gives CASSRTAAYEQYF.

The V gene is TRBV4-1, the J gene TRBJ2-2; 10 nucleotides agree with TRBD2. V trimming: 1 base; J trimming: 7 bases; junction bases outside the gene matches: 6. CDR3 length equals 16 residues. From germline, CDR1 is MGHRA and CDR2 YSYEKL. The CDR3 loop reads CASSQVSLAGFGELFF. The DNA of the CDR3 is TGCGCCAGCAGCCAAGTATCACTAGCGGGGTTCGGGGAGCTGTTTTTT.

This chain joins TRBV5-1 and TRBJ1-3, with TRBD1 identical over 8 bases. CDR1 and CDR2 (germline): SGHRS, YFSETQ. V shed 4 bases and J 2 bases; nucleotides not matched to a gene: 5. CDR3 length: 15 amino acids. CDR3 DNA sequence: TGCGCCAGCAGCGCGACAGGGGATGCTGGAAACACCATATATTTT. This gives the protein CASSATGDAGNTIYF. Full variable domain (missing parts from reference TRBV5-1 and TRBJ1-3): KAGVTQTPRYLIKTRGQQVTLSCSPISGHRSVSWYQQTPGQGLQFLFEYFSETQRNKGNFPGRFSGRQFSNSRSEMNVSTLELGDSALYLCASSATGDAGNTIYFGEGSWLTVV.

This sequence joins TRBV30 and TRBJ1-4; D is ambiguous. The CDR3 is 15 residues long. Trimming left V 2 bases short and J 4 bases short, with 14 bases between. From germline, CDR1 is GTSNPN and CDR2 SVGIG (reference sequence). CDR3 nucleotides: TGTGCCTGGAGTCCGGTCCTGACGGGTAATGAAAAACTGTTTTTT. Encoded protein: CAWSPVLTGNEKLFF.

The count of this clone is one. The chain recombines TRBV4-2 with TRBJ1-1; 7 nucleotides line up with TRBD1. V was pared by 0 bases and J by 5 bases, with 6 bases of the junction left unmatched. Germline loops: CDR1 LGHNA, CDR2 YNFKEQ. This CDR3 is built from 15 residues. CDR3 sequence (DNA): TGTGCCAGCAGCCAAGAGGACAGGCAGAGGACTGAAGCTTTCTTT. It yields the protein CASSQEDRQRTEAFF.

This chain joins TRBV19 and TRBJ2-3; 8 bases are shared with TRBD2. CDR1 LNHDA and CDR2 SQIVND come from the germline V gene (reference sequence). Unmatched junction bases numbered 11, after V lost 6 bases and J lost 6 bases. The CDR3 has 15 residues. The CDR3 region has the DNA TGTGCCAGTAGGGACGGGGGGGCCGGAGAGGATACGCAGTATTTT. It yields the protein CASRDGGAGEDTQYF.

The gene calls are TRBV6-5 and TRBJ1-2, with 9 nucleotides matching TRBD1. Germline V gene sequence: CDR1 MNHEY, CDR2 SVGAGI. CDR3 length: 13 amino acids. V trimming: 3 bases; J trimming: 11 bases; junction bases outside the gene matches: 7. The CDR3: CASSYFETGGYTF. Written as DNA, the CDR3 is TGTGCCAGCAGTTATTTTGAGACAGGGGGTTACACCTTC.

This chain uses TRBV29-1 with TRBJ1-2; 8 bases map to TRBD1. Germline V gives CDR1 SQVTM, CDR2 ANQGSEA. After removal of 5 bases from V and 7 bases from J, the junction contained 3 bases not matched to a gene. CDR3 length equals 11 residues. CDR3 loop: CSVLGTGGYTF. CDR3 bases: TGCAGCGTTTTGGGGACAGGTGGCTACACCTTC.

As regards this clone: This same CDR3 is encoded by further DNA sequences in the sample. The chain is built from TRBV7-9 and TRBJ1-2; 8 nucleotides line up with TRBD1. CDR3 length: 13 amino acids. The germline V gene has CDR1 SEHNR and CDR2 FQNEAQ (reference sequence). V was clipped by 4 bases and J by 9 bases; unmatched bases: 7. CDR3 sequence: CASSSLGQGSYTF. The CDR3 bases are TGTGCCAGCAGCTCTCTCGGACAGGGTAGCTACACCTTC.

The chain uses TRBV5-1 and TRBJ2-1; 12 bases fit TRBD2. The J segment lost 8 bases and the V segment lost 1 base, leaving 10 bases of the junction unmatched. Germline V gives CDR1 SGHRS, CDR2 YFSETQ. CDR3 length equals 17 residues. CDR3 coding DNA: TGCGCCAGCAGCTTGCTGACTAGCGGGGGCGTAGGTGATGAGCAGTTCTTC. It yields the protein CASSLLTSGGVGDEQFF.

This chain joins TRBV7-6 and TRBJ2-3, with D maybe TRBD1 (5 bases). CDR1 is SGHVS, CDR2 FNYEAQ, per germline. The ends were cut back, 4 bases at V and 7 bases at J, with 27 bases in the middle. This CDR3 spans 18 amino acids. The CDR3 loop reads CASSSTQQRQPILNTQYF. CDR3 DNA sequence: TGTGCCAGCAGCTCCACACAACAGAGACAGCCGATTTTGAATACGCAGTATTTT.

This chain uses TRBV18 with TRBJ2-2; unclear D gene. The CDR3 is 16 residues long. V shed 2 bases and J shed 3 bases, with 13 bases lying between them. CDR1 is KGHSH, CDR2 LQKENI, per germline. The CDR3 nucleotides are TGTGCCAGCTCACCAGAATTCACACTATACACCGGGGAGCTGTTTTTT. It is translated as CASSPEFTLYTGELFF.

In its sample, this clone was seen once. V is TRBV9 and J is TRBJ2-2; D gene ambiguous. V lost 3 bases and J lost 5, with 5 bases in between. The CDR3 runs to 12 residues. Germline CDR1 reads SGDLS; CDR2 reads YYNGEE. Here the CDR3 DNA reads TGTGCCAGCAGCGCCCTGACCGGGGAGCTGTTTTTT. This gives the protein CASSALTGELFF.

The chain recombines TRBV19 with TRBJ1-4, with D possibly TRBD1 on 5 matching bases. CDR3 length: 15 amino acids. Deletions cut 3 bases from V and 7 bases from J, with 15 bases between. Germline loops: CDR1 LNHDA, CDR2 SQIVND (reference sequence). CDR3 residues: CASSIEGDGLEKLFF. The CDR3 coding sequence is TGTGCCAGTAGTATCGAAGGGGATGGGCTTGAAAAACTGTTTTTT.

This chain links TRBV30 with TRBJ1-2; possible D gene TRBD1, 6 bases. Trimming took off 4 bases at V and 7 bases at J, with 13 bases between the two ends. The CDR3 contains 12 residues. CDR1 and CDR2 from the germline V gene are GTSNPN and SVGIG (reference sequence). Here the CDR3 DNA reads TGTGCCTGGACCCACAGGGATACTGGCTACACCTTC. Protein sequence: CAWTHRDTGYTF.